The text below deals with one T cell receptor (beta chain). Antigen specificity is unknown. This sample was taken from a study of blood T cells in healthy people across ages. Donors each provided 8 to 10 milliliters of peripheral blood. The study's findings and limits: No conclusive comparison of naive versus antigen-experienced cells was possible with unsorted PBMCs.

The ends lost 9 bases at V and 4 bases at J; junction bases unmatched: 2. This CDR3 region has 11 residues. Per germline, CDR1 ENHRY and CDR2 SYGVKD. Next came a second PCR, run for about 7 to 12 cycles, which used a sample-barcoded 5' primer along with a J-beta primer mix. TCRdb reanalysed the 5' RACE reads using MiXCR and keeps one entry per CDR3 protein. The data show about 580,000 distinct CDR3 sequences, with 45% to 55% seen just once and approximately 23% held by the top ten. The clonotype originates from a man aged 80 or over in good health. The rearrangement uses TRBV10-3 and TRBJ1-2, with 7 bases identical to TRBD1. The sample taken for sequencing was blood. The CDR3 loop is CAITGVYGYTF. In DNA, the CDR3 is TGTGCCATAACAGGGGTCTATGGCTACACCTTC.